This T cell receptor beta chain was found in a study of blood T cells in healthy people across ages. Study-wide points: There were more naive CD4+ cells and higher diversity in long-lived donors than in aged donors. Bulk PBMC profiling left naive and antigen-experienced comparisons inconclusive.

Looked up from germline, CDR1 is DFQATT and CDR2 is SNEGSKA (reference sequence). This CDR3 comprises 20 residues. Trimming at V came to 6 bases and at J to 9 bases, leaving 31 bases not matched to a gene. PCR was performed a second time for roughly 7 to 11 cycles using a sample-barcoded 5' primer and a J-beta primer mix. TCRdb called the 5' RACE reads again in MiXCR, with one record for every CDR3 protein. This table has about 620,000 distinct CDR3 sequences, over 40% appearing once. This clonotype was detected many times. Antigen: not known. The TCR originated in a woman aged 80 or over in good health. What was sequenced was blood. The chain carries TRBV20-1 and TRBJ2-1; 8 nucleotides agree with TRBD2. CDR3 sequence: CSASIAGSRGGWYKTSEQFF. The CDR3 DNA is TGCAGTGCCAGTATAGCGGGGTCTAGGGGCGGATGGTATAAAACGAGTGAGCAGTTCTTC.